One and the same sample provided the 14 T cell receptor beta chains below, sequenced in a study of blood T cell repertoires in COVID-19. TCRdb's table, derived via immunoSEQ multiplex PCR, lists solely in-frame clones and lacks some. The table shows roughly 250,000 clones, with around 89% occurring only once. Sequencing was performed on peripheral blood. Every receptor here comes from a woman aged 40-49 years who had recovered from COVID-19.

The chain uses TRBV4-2 and TRBJ1-1, with unresolved D. V gave up 0 bases and J gave up 0 bases, with 5 bases separating them. Germline lookup yields CDR1 LGHNA and CDR2 YNFKEQ. This CDR3 has 14 residues. The chain's CDR3 is CASSQDPVNTEAFF. The CDR3 DNA follows: TGTGCCAGCAGCCAAGATCCGGTGAACACTGAAGCTTTCTTT.

The V call is TRBV7-2, the J call TRBJ1-2; D remains unclear. Trimming stripped 5 bases from V and 8 bases from J, with 24 bases between. Germline V gives CDR1 SGHTA, CDR2 FQGNSA. The CDR3 has 16 amino acids. In DNA form, the CDR3 reads TGTGCCAGCAGCGCCACCGGGATTGTGTCGTACGGGGGCTACACCTTC. It is translated as CASSATGIVSYGGYTF.

The chain has TRBV7-2 and TRBJ2-7, with 8 bases fitting TRBD2. CDR1 SGHTA and CDR2 FQGNSA come from the germline V gene. Trimming removed 4 bases from V and 1 base from J; junction bases left unmatched: 18. The length of the CDR3 is 19 residues. The CDR3 coding sequence is TGTGCCAGCAGCTCTAGGGGGTTTGGGGGAGCGGGAGTGTCCTACGAGCAGTACTTC. The encoded protein is CASSSRGFGGAGVSYEQYF. Supplemented by reference TRBV7-2 and TRBJ2-7, the full variable domain reads GAGVSQSPSNKVTEKGKDVELRCDPISGHTALYWYRQSLGQGLEFLIYFQGNSAPDKSGLPSDRFSAERTGGSVSTLTIQRTQQEDSAVYLCASSSRGFGGAGVSYEQYFGPGTRLTVT.

The chain carries TRBV2 and TRBJ1-5; D possibly corresponds to TRBD1 (5 bases). Germline loops: CDR1 SNHLY, CDR2 FYNNEI. This CDR3 contains 13 residues. V was pared by 10 bases and J by 2 bases, with 12 bases between. CDR3 DNA sequence: TGTGCCAACCAACAGGCTCGCAATCAGCCCCAGCATTTT. Translation: CANQQARNQPQHF.

V is TRBV9 and J is TRBJ2-5, with 9 bases matching TRBD2. Germline values: CDR1 SGDLS, CDR2 YYNGEE. The length of the CDR3 is 16 residues. The ends lost 4 bases at V and 5 bases at J; junction bases unmatched: 12. CDR3 sequence: CASSPSPAGGGETQYF. In DNA, the CDR3 is TGTGCCAGCAGCCCGTCCCCGGCGGGAGGGGGTGAGACCCAGTACTTC.

In its sample, this clone was seen once. The rearrangement links TRBV3-1 (or the pseudogene TRBV3-2) to TRBJ2-1; 13 bases line up with TRBD2. V was clipped by 5 bases and J by 9 bases; unmatched bases: 7. The V gene's germline CDR1 is LGHDT and CDR2 YNNKEL (reference sequence). CDR3 length: 15 residues. The CDR3 reads CASSYGTSGIGEQFF. Written as DNA, the CDR3 is TGTGCCAGCAGCTACGGGACTAGCGGGATAGGTGAGCAGTTCTTC.

This chain uses TRBV6-4 with TRBJ1-2, with TRBD1 as a possible D gene (5 bases). Deletions cut 11 bases from V and 7 bases from J, with 17 bases between. Germline V gives CDR1 MRHNA, CDR2 SNTAGT. CDR3 length equals 12 residues. The CDR3 region has the DNA TGTGCCGGAGCTCGGGGGTGGGGTGGCTACACCTTC. Protein: CAGARGWGGYTF.

This chain links TRBV2 with TRBJ1-5; D not certain. The CDR3 consists of 13 residues. Germline loops: CDR1 SNHLY, CDR2 FYNNEI. The V and J ends lost 5 bases and 9 bases respectively, with 14 bases between them. CDR3 sequence reads: CASSSGSPGPQHF. The CDR3 nucleotides are TGTGCCAGCAGTAGCGGCTCCCCCGGGCCCCAGCATTTT.

Only one count was recorded for this clone. The same CDR3 arises from other DNA sequences in this sample as well. This sequence joins TRBV6-5 and TRBJ1-1; tentative D call: TRBD1 (6 bases). V lost 2 bases and J 3 bases, leaving 7 bases between the germline ends. Per the germline V gene, CDR1 is MNHEY and CDR2 is SVGAGI. The CDR3 length is 13 residues. The CDR3 region has the DNA TGTGCCAGCAGTTACGGGGGCTACACTGAAGCTTTCTTT. This codes for CASSYGGYTEAFF.

The rearrangement joins TRBV5-1 to TRBJ2-1; TRBD2 matches 7 bases. This CDR3 contains 16 residues. Trimming at V came to 3 bases and at J to 1 base, leaving 7 bases not matched to a gene. From germline, CDR1 is SGHRS and CDR2 YFSETQ. CDR3 in DNA: TGCGCCAGCAGCTCGCTAGCGGCCGAATCCTACAATGAGCAGTTCTTC. Translation: CASSSLAAESYNEQFF.

J is TRBJ2-2 and V is TRBV4-1, with D hard to call. The germline CDR1 and CDR2 sequences are MGHRA and YSYEKL. The CDR3 is 15 amino acids. Trimming shortened V by 1 base and J by 4 bases, and 10 bases separated the two germline ends. CDR3 sequence: CASSQVFPGTGELFF. As DNA, the CDR3 is TGCGCCAGCAGCCAAGTGTTCCCCGGCACCGGGGAGCTGTTTTTT.

The V gene is TRBV30, the J gene TRBJ2-1; weak D call: TRBD2 (6 bases). Trimming left V 0 bases short and J 2 bases short, with 11 bases between. The germline gives CDR1 GTSNPN, CDR2 SVGIG (reference sequence). This CDR3 comprises 15 residues. The CDR3 region is CAWSVEGTPYNEQFF. CDR3 coding DNA: TGTGCCTGGAGTGTGGAGGGGACTCCCTACAATGAGCAGTTCTTC.

V usage is TRBV19 and J usage is TRBJ2-7; a weak D match, TRBD2 (6 bases). CDR3 length equals 14 residues. Trimming pared 1 base from V and 2 bases from J, leaving 9 bases between. In germline, CDR1 is LNHDA, CDR2 SQIVND (reference sequence). The CDR3 is CASSIGGGAYEQYF. DNA of the CDR3: TGTGCCAGTAGTATAGGAGGCGGGGCCTACGAGCAGTACTTC.

This chain uses TRBV4-1 with TRBJ2-7; 7 bases agree with TRBD1. This CDR3 has 16 residues. V gave up 1 base and J gave up 2 bases; unmatched junction bases: 8. The germline gives CDR1 MGHRA, CDR2 YSYEKL. The CDR3 region is CASSQVTGTAAYEQYF. Written as DNA, the CDR3 is TGCGCCAGCAGCCAAGTTACCGGGACAGCAGCCTACGAGCAGTACTTC.